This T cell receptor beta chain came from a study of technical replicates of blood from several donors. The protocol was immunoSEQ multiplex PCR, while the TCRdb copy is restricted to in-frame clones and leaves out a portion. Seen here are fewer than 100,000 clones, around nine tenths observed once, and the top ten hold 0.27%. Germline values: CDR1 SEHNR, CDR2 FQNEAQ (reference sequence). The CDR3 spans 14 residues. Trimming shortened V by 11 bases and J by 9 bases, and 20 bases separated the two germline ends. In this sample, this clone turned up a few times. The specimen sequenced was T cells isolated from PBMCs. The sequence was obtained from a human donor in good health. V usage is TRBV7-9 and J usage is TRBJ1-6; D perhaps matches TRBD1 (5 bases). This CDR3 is CAGGALNSGSPLHF. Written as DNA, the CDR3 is TGTGCCGGCGGGGCCCTCAATTCGGGTTCACCCCTCCACTTT.